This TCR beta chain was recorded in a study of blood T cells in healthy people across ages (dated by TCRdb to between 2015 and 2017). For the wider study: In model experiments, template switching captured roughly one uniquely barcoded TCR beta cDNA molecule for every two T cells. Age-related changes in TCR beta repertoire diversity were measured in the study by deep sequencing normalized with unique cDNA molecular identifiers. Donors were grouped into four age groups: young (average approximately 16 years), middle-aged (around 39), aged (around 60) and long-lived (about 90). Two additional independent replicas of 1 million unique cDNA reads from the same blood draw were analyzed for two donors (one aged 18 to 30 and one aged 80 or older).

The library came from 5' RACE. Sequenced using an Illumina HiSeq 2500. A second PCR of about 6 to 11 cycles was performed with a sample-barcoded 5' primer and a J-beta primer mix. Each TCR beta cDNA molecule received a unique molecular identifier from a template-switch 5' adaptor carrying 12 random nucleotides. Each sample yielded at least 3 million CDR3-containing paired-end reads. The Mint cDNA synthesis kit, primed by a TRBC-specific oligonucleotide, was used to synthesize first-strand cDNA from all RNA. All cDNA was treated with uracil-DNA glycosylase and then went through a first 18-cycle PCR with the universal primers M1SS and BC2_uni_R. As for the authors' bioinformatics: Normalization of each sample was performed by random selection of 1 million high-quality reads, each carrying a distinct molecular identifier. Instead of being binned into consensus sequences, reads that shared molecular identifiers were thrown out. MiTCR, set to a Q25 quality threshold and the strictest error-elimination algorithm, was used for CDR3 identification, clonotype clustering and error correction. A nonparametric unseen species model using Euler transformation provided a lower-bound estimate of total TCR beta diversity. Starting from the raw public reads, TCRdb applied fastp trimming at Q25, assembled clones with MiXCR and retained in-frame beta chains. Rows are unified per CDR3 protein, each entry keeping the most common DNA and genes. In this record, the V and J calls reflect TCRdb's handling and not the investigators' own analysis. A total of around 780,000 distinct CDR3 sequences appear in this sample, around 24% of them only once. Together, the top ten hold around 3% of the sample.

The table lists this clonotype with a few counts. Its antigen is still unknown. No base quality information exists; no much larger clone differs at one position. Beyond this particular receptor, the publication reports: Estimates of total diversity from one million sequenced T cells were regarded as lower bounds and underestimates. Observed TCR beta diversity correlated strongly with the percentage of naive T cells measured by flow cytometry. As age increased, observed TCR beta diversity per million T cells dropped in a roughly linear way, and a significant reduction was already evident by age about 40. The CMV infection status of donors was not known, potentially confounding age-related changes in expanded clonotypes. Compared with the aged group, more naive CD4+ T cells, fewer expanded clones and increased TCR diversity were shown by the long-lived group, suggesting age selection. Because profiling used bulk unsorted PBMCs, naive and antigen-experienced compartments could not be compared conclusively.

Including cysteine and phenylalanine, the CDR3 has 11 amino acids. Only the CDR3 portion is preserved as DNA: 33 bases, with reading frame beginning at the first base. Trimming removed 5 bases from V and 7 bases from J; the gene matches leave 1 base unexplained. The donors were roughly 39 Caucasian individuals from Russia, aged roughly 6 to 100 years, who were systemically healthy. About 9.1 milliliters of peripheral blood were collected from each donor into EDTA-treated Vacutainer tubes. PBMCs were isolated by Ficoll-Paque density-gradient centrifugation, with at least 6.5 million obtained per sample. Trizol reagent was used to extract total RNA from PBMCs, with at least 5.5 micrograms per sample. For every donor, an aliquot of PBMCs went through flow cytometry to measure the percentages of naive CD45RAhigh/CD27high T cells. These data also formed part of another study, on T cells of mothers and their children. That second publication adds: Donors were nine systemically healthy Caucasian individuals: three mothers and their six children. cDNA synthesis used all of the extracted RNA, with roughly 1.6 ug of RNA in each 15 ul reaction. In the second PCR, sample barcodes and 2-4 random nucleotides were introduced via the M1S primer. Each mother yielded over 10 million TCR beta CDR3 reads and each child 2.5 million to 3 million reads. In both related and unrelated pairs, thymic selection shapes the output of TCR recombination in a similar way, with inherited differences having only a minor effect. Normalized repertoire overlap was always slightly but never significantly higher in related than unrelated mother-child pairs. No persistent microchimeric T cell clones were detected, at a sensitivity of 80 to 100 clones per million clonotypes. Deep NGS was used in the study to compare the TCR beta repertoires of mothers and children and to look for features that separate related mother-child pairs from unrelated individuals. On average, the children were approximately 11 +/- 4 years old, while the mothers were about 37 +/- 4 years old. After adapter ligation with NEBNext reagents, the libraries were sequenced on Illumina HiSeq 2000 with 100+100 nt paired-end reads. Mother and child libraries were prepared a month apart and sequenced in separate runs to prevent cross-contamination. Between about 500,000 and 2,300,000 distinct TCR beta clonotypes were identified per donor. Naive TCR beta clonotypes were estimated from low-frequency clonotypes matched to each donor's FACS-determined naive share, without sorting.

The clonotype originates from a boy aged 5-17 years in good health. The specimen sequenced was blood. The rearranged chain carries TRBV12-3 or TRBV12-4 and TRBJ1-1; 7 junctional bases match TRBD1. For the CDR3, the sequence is CASSGQVEAFF. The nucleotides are TGTGCCAGCAGTGGACAGGTTGAAGCTTTCTTT.